The text below deals with one T cell receptor (beta chain). The antigen is undetermined. The data were taken from a study of OX40 agonist ivuxolimab in advanced cancers. Broader study findings: In CD8+ T cells, expanded clones were on average more numerous than in CD4+. Some nonresponders also had low normalized T-cell clonal expansion.

Some clones are missing from TCRdb's copy, which holds only in-frame ones; the method was immunoSEQ multiplex PCR. The sample yields about 48,000 clones, less than 85% seen once. Trimming stripped 2 bases from V and 0 bases from J, with 12 bases between. The CDR3 has 16 residues. Germline assignment: CDR1 SGHRS and CDR2 YFSETQ. This receptor was identified in an adult with an advanced solid tumor such as melanoma, head and neck, liver or kidney cancer. The V call is TRBV5-1, the J call TRBJ1-3, with TRBD1 as a possible D gene (5 bases). This sample comprised CD4+ or CD8+ T cells sorted from blood, obtained in a trial of the OX40 agonist ivuxolimab. CDR3 nucleotide sequence: TGCGCCAGCAGCTTCGGCAGGGCGCTCTCTGGAAACACCATATATTTT. Encoded protein: CASSFGRALSGNTIYF.